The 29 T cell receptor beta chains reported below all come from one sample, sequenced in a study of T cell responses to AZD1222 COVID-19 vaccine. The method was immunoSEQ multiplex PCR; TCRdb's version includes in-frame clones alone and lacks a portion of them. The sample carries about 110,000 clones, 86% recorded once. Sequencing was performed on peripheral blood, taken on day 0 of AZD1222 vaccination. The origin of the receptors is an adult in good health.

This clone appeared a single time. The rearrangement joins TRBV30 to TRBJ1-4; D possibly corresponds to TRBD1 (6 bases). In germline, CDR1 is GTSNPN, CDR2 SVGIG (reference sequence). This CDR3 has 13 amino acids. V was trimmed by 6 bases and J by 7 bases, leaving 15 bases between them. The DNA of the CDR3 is TGTGCCTGCGTCCGGGGAGGGGGTGAAAAACTGTTTTTT. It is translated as CACVRGGGEKLFF. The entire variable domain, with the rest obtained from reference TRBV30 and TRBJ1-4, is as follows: SQTIHQWPATLVQPVGSPLSLECTVEGTSNPNLYWYRQAAGRGLQLLFYSVGIGQISSEVPQNLSASRPQDRQFILSSKKLLLSDSGFYLCACVRGGGEKLFFGSGTQLSVL.

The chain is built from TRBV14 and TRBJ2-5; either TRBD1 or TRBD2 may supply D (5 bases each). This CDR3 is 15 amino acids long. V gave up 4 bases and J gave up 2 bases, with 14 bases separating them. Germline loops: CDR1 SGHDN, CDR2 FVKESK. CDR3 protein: CASSPGTSAQETQYF. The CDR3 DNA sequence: TGTGCCAGCAGCCCCGGGACCTCCGCTCAAGAGACCCAGTACTTC.

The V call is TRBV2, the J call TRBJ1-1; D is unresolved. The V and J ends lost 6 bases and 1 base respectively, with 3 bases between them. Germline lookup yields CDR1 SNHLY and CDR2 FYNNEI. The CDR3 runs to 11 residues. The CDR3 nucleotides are TGTGCCAGCAGAGGGAACACTGAAGCTTTCTTT. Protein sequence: CASRGNTEAFF.

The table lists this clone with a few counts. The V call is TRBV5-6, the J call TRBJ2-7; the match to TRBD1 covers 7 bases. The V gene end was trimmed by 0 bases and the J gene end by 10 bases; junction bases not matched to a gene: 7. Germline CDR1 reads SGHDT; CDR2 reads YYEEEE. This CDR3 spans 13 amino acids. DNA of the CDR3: TGTGCCAGCAGCTTGGGGCAGGGGGACGGACAGTACTTC. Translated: CASSLGQGDGQYF.

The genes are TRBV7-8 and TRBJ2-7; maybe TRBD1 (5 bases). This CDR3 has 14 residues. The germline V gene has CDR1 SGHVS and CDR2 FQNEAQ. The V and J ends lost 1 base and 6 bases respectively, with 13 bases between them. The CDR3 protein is CASSLGQRQSEQYF. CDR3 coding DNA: TGTGCCAGCAGCTTAGGACAGCGTCAAAGCGAGCAGTACTTC.

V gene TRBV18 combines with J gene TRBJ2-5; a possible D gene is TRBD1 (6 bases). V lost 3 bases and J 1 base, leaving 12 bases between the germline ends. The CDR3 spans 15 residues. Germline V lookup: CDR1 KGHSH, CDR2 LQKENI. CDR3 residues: CASSPLTGLQETQYF. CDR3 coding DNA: TGTGCCAGCTCACCCCTGACAGGCCTCCAAGAGACCCAGTACTTC.

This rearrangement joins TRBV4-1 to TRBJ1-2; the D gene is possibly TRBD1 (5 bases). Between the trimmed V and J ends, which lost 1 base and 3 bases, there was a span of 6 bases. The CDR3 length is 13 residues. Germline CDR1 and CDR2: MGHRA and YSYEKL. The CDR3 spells CASSQVGDYGYTF. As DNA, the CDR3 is TGCGCCAGCAGCCAAGTAGGGGACTATGGCTACACCTTC.

In nucleotides, the CDR3 is TGTGCCAGCAGCCGAAACAGGGATTCCTACGAGCAGTACTTC. It specifies CASSRNRDSYEQYF. This sequence joins TRBV6-5 and TRBJ2-7, with a tentative D call TRBD1 (6 bases). The length of the CDR3 is 14 residues. V was clipped by 6 bases and J by 1 base, with 13 bases between them. Germline V lookup: CDR1 MNHEY, CDR2 SVGAGI.

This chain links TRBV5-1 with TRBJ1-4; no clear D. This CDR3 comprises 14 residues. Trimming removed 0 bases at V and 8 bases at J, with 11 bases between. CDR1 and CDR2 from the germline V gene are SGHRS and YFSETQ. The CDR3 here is CASSLGFEGEKLFF. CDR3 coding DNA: TGCGCCAGCAGCTTGGGATTTGAAGGGGAAAAACTGTTTTTT.

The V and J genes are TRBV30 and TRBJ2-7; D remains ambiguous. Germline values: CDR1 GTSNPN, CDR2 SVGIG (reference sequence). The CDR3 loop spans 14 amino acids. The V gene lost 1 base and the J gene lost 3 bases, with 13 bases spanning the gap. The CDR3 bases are TGTGCCTGGAGTGGAACTATTGTTGGCTACGAGCAGTACTTC. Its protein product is CAWSGTIVGYEQYF.

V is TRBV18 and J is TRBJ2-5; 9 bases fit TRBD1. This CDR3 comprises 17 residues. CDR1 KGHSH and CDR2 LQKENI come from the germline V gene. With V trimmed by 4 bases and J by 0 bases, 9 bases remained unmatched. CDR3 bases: TGTGCCAGCTCACTATCCCTCGGGACAGGGTACCAAGAGACCCAGTACTTC. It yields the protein CASSLSLGTGYQETQYF.

CDR3 in DNA: TGCGCCAGCAGCCCCGGACAGGATTGGGAAAAACTGTTTTTT. Protein product: CASSPGQDWEKLFF. The gene calls are TRBV5-1 and TRBJ1-4, with 7 bases aligning to TRBD1. The germline V gene has CDR1 SGHRS and CDR2 YFSETQ. Trimming removed 4 bases from V and 8 bases from J; junction bases left unmatched: 8. This CDR3 has 14 amino acids.

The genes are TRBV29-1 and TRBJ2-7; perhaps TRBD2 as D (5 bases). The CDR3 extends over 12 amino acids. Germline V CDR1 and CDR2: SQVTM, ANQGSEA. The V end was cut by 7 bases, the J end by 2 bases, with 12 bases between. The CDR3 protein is CSAGSDTYEQYF. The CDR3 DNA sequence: TGCAGCGCGGGGTCAGACACCTACGAGCAGTACTTC.

CDR3 coding DNA: TGCGCCAGCAGCTCCATGGCTAGCGGGGGGAGGGCGCAGTATTTT. Translation: CASSSMASGGRAQYF. The V call is TRBV5-1, the J call TRBJ2-3, with 11 positions matching TRBD2. CDR1 is SGHRS and CDR2 is YFSETQ in the germline V gene. CDR3 length equals 15 residues. V shed 3 bases and J 10 bases; nucleotides not matched to a gene: 10.

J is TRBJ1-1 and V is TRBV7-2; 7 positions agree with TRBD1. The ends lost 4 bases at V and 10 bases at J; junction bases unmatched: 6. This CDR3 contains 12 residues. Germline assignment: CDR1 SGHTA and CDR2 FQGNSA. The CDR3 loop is CASSYPGGRAFF. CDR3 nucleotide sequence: TGTGCCAGCAGCTATCCAGGGGGGCGAGCTTTCTTT.

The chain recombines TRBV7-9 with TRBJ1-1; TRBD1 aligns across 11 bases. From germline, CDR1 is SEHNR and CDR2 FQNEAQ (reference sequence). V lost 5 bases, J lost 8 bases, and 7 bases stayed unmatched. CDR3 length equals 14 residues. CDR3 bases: TGTGCCAGCAGCAAAGGACAGGGGGCTCTCGAAGCTTTCTTT. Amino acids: CASSKGQGALEAFF.

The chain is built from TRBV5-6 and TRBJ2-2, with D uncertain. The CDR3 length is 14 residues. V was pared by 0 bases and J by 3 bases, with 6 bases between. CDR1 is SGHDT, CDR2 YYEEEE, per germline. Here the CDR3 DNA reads TGTGCCAGCAGCTTGGATTGGGACACCGGGGAGCTGTTTTTT. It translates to CASSLDWDTGELFF.

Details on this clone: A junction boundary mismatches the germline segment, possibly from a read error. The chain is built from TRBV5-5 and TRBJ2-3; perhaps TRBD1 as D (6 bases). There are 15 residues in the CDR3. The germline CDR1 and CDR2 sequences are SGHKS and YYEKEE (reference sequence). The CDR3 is CASFRGQLNTGTQYF. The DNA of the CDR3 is TGTGCCAGCTTCAGAGGACAGCTTAACACAGGTACGCAGTATTTT.

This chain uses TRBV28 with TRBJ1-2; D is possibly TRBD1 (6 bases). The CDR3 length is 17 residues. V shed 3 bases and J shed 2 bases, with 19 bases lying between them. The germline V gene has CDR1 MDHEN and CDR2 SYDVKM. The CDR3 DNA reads TGTGCCAGCAGTTTGCGGGGGGCAGGGGCAGGGAACTATGGCTACACCTTC. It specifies CASSLRGAGAGNYGYTF.

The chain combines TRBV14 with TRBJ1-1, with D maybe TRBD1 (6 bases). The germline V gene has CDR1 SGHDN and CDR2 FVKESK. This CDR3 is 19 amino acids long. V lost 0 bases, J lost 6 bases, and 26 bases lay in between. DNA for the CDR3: TGTGCCAGCAGCCAAGATCTCGTGAGGCCCGGGACACCGACCTCTGAAGCTTTCTTT. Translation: CASSQDLVRPGTPTSEAFF.

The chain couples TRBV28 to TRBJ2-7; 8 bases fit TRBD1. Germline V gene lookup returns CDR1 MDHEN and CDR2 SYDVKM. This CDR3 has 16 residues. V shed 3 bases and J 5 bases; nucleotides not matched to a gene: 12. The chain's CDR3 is CASSLAPGTGKDEQYF. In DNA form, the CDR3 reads TGTGCCAGCAGTTTGGCACCGGGGACAGGCAAGGACGAGCAGTACTTC. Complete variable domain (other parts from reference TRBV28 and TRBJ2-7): DVKVTQSSRYLVKRTGEKVFLECVQDMDHENMFWYRQDPGLGLRLIYFSYDVKMKEKGDIPEGYSVSREKKERFSLILESASTNQTSMYLCASSLAPGTGKDEQYFGPGTRLTVT.

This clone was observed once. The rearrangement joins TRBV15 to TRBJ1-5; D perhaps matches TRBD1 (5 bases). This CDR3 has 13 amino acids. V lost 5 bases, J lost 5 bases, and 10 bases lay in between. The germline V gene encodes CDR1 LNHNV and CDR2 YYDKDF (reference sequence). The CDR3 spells CATSEGLYQPQHF. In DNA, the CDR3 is TGTGCCACCAGCGAGGGGCTTTATCAGCCCCAGCATTTT.

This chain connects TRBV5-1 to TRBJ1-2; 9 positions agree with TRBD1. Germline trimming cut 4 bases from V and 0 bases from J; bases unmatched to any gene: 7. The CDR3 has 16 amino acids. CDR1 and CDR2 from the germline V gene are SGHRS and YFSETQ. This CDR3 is CASSQTGGNTNYGYTF. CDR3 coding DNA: TGCGCCAGCAGCCAGACAGGGGGGAATACTAACTATGGCTACACCTTC.

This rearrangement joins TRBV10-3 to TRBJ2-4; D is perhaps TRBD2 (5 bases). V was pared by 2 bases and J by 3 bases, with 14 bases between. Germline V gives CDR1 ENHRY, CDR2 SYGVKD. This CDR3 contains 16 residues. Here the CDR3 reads CAISEPSLEGKNIQYF. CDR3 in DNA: TGTGCCATCAGTGAGCCCAGTTTAGAGGGCAAAAACATTCAGTACTTC.

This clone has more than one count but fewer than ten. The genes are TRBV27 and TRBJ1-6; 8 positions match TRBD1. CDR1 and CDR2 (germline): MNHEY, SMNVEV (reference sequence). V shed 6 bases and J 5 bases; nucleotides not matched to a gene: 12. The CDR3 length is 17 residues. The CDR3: CASSASRRTGNNSPLHF. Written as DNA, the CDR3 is TGTGCCAGCAGCGCTAGTCGGCGGACAGGGAATAATTCACCCCTCCACTTT.

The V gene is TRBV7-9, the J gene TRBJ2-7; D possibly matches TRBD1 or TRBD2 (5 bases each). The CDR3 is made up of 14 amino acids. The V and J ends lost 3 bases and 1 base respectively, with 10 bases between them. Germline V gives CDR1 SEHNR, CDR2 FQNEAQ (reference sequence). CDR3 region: CASSLGDGSYEQYF. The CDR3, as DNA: TGTGCCAGCAGCTTGGGGGACGGGTCCTACGAGCAGTACTTC.

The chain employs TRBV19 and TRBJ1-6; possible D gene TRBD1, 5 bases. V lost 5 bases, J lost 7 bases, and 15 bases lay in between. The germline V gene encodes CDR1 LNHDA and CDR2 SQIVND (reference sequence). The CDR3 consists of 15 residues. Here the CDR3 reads CASSWSGGYNSPLHF. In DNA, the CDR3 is TGTGCCAGTAGTTGGAGCGGGGGTTACAATTCACCCCTCCACTTT.

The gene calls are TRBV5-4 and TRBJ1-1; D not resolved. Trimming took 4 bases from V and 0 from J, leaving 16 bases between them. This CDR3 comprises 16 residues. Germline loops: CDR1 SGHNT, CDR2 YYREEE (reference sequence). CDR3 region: CASSPGIGQLNTEAFF. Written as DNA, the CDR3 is TGTGCCAGCAGCCCTGGGATAGGGCAACTGAACACTGAAGCTTTCTTT.

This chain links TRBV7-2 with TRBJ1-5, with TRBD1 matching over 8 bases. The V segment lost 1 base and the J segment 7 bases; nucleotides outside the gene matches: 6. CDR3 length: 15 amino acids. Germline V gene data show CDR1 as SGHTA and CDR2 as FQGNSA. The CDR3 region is CASSLGTGYQQPQHF. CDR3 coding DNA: TGTGCCAGCAGCTTAGGGACAGGGTATCAGCAGCCCCAGCATTTT.